Listed here are 2 T cell receptor beta chains from one sample, sequenced in a study of T cells in Graves' hyperthyroidism and ophthalmopathy. RNA transcripts were the template for amplifying TCR beta CDR3 regions. The primer set for the first-round RT-PCR of the TCR CDR3 was HTBI. One entry per CDR3 protein, called by TCRdb with MiXCR from the multiplex PCR reads. The repertoire holds 400,000 to 550,000 distinct CDR3 sequences, with 14% as singletons. Sequenced: blood. Source of these receptors: a woman aged 18-29 years with Graves' hyperthyroidism.

This clonotype was observed a few times. The chain links TRBV6-2 or TRBV6-3 to TRBJ1-1, with 7 nucleotides matching TRBD1. J lost 7 bases, V lost 4 bases, and 9 bases had no gene match. The CDR3 totals 14 residues. Germline loops: CDR1 MNHEY, CDR2 SVGEGT. The DNA of the CDR3 is TGTGCCAGCAGTTTTTACGACAGGGCCAGTGAAGCTTTCTTT. It codes for CASSFYDRASEAFF.

V gene TRBV4-1 combines with J gene TRBJ1-5, with TRBD1 matching over 7 bases. The V gene end was trimmed by 5 bases and the J gene end by 1 base; junction bases not matched to a gene: 5. CDR3 length: 15 amino acids. Germline V gene sequence: CDR1 MGHRA, CDR2 YSYEKL. CDR3 protein: CASSGMGQSNQPQHF. The CDR3 coding sequence is TGCGCCAGCAGCGGGATGGGACAGAGCAATCAGCCCCAGCATTTT.